Listed below are T cell receptor beta chains from one sample, sequenced in a study of PD-1 blockade in mismatch repair-deficient tumors. The method was immunoSEQ multiplex PCR; TCRdb's version includes in-frame clones alone and lacks a portion of them. The repertoire holds fewer than 60,000 clones, 70% to 85% seen once, with roughly 3.3% in the top ten. The specimen comprised PBMCs, sampled before pembrolizumab treatment. These receptors were obtained from an adult with mismatch repair-deficient cancer. Each CDR3 is given with its conserved first and last residue. Fields, in order: CDR3 length, J gene, V gene, CDR3 protein.

CDR3 length: 15; J gene: TRBJ1-5; V gene: TRBV5-1; CDR3 protein: CASSFPGQGAQPQHF
CDR3 length: 15; J gene: TRBJ1-5; V gene: TRBV27; CDR3 protein: CASSLFRGPNQPQHF
CDR3 length: 15; J gene: TRBJ2-3; V gene: TRBV5-1; CDR3 protein: CASSSETAGTDTQYF
CDR3 length: 14; J gene: TRBJ2-7; V gene: TRBV15; CDR3 protein: CATSRVASSYEQYF
CDR3 length: 12; J gene: TRBJ2-7; V gene: TRBV21-1; CDR3 protein: CASNSRGVEQYF
CDR3 length: 15; J gene: TRBJ1-2; V gene: TRBV5-1; CDR3 protein: CASSLDGGAIEGYTF
CDR3 length: 14; J gene: TRBJ1-2; V gene: TRBV7-2; CDR3 protein: CASSQLQGIYGYTF
CDR3 length: 17; J gene: TRBJ2-7; V gene: TRBV5-1; CDR3 protein: CASSLVFPTNSLYEQYF
CDR3 length: 13; J gene: TRBJ1-4; V gene: TRBV2; CDR3 protein: CASGGQGNEKLFF
CDR3 length: 15; J gene: TRBJ2-2; V gene: TRBV10-3; CDR3 protein: CAITSSGKNTGELFF
CDR3 length: 15; J gene: TRBJ1-1; V gene: TRBV9; CDR3 protein: CASSTSGTVFSEAFF
CDR3 length: 18; J gene: TRBJ2-5; V gene: TRBV7-7; CDR3 protein: CASSLGASGPGGGETQYF
CDR3 length: 16; J gene: TRBJ2-7; V gene: TRBV6-5; CDR3 protein: CASSYSLGDPLYEQYF
CDR3 length: 13; J gene: TRBJ2-1; V gene: TRBV29-1; CDR3 protein: CSVEGGGGNEQFF
CDR3 length: 15; J gene: TRBJ2-1; V gene: TRBV9; CDR3 protein: CASSATGTGHNEQFF
CDR3 length: 15; J gene: TRBJ1-1; V gene: TRBV9; CDR3 protein: CASSGRGGGATEAFF
CDR3 length: 15; J gene: TRBJ1-2; V gene: TRBV5-1; CDR3 protein: CASIDGPGQGNGYTF
CDR3 length: 14; J gene: TRBJ2-1; V gene: TRBV27; CDR3 protein: CASSREGPYNEQFF
CDR3 length: 15; J gene: TRBJ2-7; V gene: TRBV6-5; CDR3 protein: CASSYSGTSSYEQYF
CDR3 length: 14; J gene: TRBJ1-5; V gene: TRBV19; CDR3 protein: CASSIDRGGGPQHF
CDR3 length: 15; J gene: TRBJ2-7; V gene: TRBV5-1; CDR3 protein: CASRPDPSGLYEQYF
CDR3 length: 14; J gene: TRBJ2-6; V gene: TRBV6-5; CDR3 protein: CASSRDSGANVLTF
CDR3 length: 13; J gene: TRBJ2-1; V gene: TRBV11-3; CDR3 protein: CASSLHSLAKEFF
CDR3 length: 15; J gene: TRBJ2-7; V gene: TRBV4-3; CDR3 protein: CASSQAWAGSYEQYF
CDR3 length: 15; J gene: TRBJ2-7; V gene: TRBV11-3; CDR3 protein: CASSPGTGGSYEQYF
CDR3 length: 12; J gene: TRBJ2-1; V gene: TRBV11-2; CDR3 protein: CASSLGGTQGFF
CDR3 length: 11; J gene: TRBJ1-1; V gene: TRBV30; CDR3 protein: CAWSADSEAFF
CDR3 length: 14; J gene: TRBJ1-1; V gene: TRBV6-4; CDR3 protein: CASSDSDRRTEAFF
CDR3 length: 16; J gene: TRBJ2-3; V gene: TRBV25-1; CDR3 protein: CASSVRQGTSTDTQYF
CDR3 length: 12; J gene: TRBJ2-1; V gene: TRBV7-6; CDR3 protein: CASSPDRGGLFF
CDR3 length: 13; J gene: TRBJ2-3; V gene: TRBV18; CDR3 protein: CASSREGVDTQYF
CDR3 length: 13; J gene: TRBJ2-3; V gene: TRBV7-9; CDR3 protein: CASSFPREGTQYF
CDR3 length: 13; J gene: TRBJ1-2; V gene: TRBV10-3; CDR3 protein: CAISEDRDYGYTF
CDR3 length: 17; J gene: TRBJ2-7; V gene: TRBV6-4; CDR3 protein: CASSASGRAEIGYEQYF
CDR3 length: 14; J gene: TRBJ2-7; V gene: TRBV11-2; CDR3 protein: CASSLDPGPYEQYF